A single T cell receptor beta chain is shown here with its context. The antigen remains unidentified. The data belong to a study of cytomegalovirus exposure and HLA in healthy donors. Study as a whole: There were some 410 genotyped donors. Of these, 75% to 85% fell in the genetic ancestry cluster associated with self-reported Caucasian donors.

General study points: In a later analysis, across HLA loci, associated TCR counts were highest for DRB1, lowest for HLA-C. A link between a missense DCLRE1C variant and TCR beta V- and J-gene trimming emerged from a later analysis.

Primers for the PCR totalled 60 Vbeta and 13 Jbeta. Only in-frame clones appear in the TCRdb table, and some are missing; sequencing was by immunoSEQ multiplex PCR. The data contain roughly 200,000 clones, 82% of them seen just once; the ten biggest clones take up 2.5% to 3.5%. CDR1 and CDR2 (germline): MNHEY, SMNVEV (reference sequence). The V end was cut by 0 bases, the J end by 8 bases, with 13 bases between. This CDR3 comprises 14 residues. The clonotype comes from a woman between 40 and 50 years old in good health and CMV-seronegative. Material for sequencing was PBMCs. The chain uses TRBV27 and TRBJ1-2; unclear D gene. The CDR3 here is CASSLSRSGGGYTF. In DNA form, the CDR3 reads TGTGCCAGCAGTTTATCCCGATCCGGAGGGGGCTACACCTTC.